This T cell receptor beta chain was recorded in a study of T cell responses to AZD1222 COVID-19 vaccine. Study observations and caveats: Most donors were white British and more were female, and clonal diversity was possibly underestimated. CD4 TCRs covered the whole spike, strongest at regions 160-218 and 743-854. Spike-specific TCR breadth and depth both grew after two AZD1222 doses.

Assay used: immunoSEQ multiplex PCR; TCRdb lists only in-frame clones, some missing. Among about 140,000 clones listed, roughly nine tenths were seen once. Comments on this clone: Its target is unknown.

This CDR3 has 12 residues. Germline CDR1 SGHTA, CDR2 FQGNSA. Trimming pared 4 bases from V and 6 bases from J, leaving 10 bases between. The sample consisted of peripheral blood, taken 28 days after the second dose of the MenACWY control vaccine. The V gene is TRBV7-2, the J gene TRBJ2-7; possibly TRBD2 for D (6 bases). The source of this sequence is an adult who received the MenACWY meningococcal vaccine as a control. CDR3 bases: TGTGCCAGCAGCTGGCGGGGCGGCGAGCAGTACTTC. It codes for CASSWRGGEQYF.